This entry lists 10 T cell receptor beta chains sequenced from one sample in a study of cytomegalovirus exposure and HLA in healthy donors (dated by TCRdb to 2015 to 2018). To prepare the library, the immunoSEQ multiplex PCR assay was applied. The multiplex PCR relied on a mix of 60 forward primers for TCR Vbeta segments and 13 reverse primers for TCR Jbeta segments. The immuneACCESS repertoire file appears here via TCRdb, limited to in-frame rearrangements. These files lack a portion of the clones; in checked studies, under half of the deficit traces to unresolved V genes, and the cause of the others is not known. The sample table records about 55,000 clones; about 82% of these occur just once. The ten largest clones capture around 1.6% of the sample. Sequenced input: PBMCs. These receptors all come from a man aged 25-45 years in good health and CMV-seronegative.

V gene TRBV7-2 combines with J gene TRBJ2-2, with unresolved D. Trimming took 4 bases from V and 4 from J, leaving 16 bases between them. Per the germline V gene, CDR1 is SGHTA and CDR2 is FQGNSA. This CDR3 comprises 16 residues. The CDR3 loop reads CASSSTPLSSTGELFF. The CDR3 region has the DNA TGTGCCAGCAGCTCGACACCTTTGAGTAGCACCGGGGAGCTGTTTTTT.

V usage is TRBV11-3 and J usage is TRBJ2-3; 15 nucleotides align to TRBD2. There are 19 residues in the CDR3. V lost 1 base and J lost 3; bases outside the gene matches: 8. Per the germline V gene, CDR1 is SGHNT and CDR2 is YENEEA. CDR3 region: CASSLAGLAGGRPTDTQYF. CDR3 in DNA: TGTGCCAGCAGCTTAGCGGGACTAGCGGGAGGTCGACCGACAGATACGCAGTATTTT.

The rearrangement joins TRBV5-1 to TRBJ1-5; 7 nucleotides align to TRBD1. The germline V gene has CDR1 SGHRS and CDR2 YFSETQ. Trimming removed 0 bases from V and 6 bases from J; junction bases left unmatched: 6. The CDR3 consists of 15 residues. CDR3 sequence: CASSLVAGGSQPQHF. The CDR3, as DNA: TGCGCCAGCAGCTTGGTGGCAGGGGGGTCTCAGCCCCAGCATTTT.

The chain employs TRBV10-3 and TRBJ2-3; TRBD2 matches at 9 bases. The CDR3 is made up of 15 amino acids. Trimming cost V 6 bases and J 0 bases; bases outside gene matches: 4. CDR1 is ENHRY, CDR2 SYGVKD, per germline. CDR3 nucleotides: TGTGCCATCAGGCGTACTAGCGGGAGCACAGATACGCAGTATTTT. Amino acids: CAIRRTSGSTDTQYF.

V usage is TRBV29-1 and J usage is TRBJ2-1; possibly TRBD2 for D (5 bases). Germline-derived CDR1 and CDR2 are SQVTM and ANQGSEA. The CDR3 is made up of 16 amino acids. Trimming took off 0 bases at V and 7 bases at J, with 19 bases between the two ends. The chain's CDR3 is CSVEDAVLARVNEQFF. Here the CDR3 DNA reads TGCAGCGTTGAAGATGCGGTGCTAGCCCGAGTGAATGAGCAGTTCTTC.

This chain joins TRBV29-1 and TRBJ1-5, with a possible D match to TRBD1 (6 bases). There are 14 residues in the CDR3. Germline-derived CDR1 and CDR2 are SQVTM and ANQGSEA. Deletions cut 6 bases from V and 4 bases from J, with 16 bases between. This chain's CDR3 is CSVETGLGNQPQHF. As DNA, the CDR3 is TGCAGCGTGGAAACAGGGCTGGGGAATCAGCCCCAGCATTTT. The full variable domain, its missing parts supplied by reference TRBV29-1 and TRBJ1-5, is SAVISQKPSRDICQRGTSLTIQCQVDSQVTMMFWYRQQPGQSLTLIATANQGSEATYESGFVIDKFPISRPNLTFSTLTVSNMSPEDSSIYLCSVETGLGNQPQHFGDGTRLSIL.

The CDR3 is CASSDPGATNEKLFF. Here the CDR3 DNA reads TGTGCCAGCAGTGACCCGGGAGCAACTAATGAAAAACTGTTTTTT. The chain joins TRBV28 to TRBJ1-4; D call uncertain. Germline V gene sequence: CDR1 MDHEN, CDR2 SYDVKM. The V and J ends lost 5 bases and 0 bases respectively, with 10 bases between them. The CDR3 sequence is 15 residues long.

This chain connects TRBV5-6 to TRBJ2-7; no definite D call. Trimming took off 1 base at V and 3 bases at J, with 8 bases between the two ends. The CDR3 runs 13 residues. The germline gives CDR1 SGHDT, CDR2 YYEEEE. CDR3 amino acids: CASSLMLVYEQYF. In DNA form, the CDR3 reads TGTGCCAGCAGCTTGATGCTAGTCTACGAGCAGTACTTC. The variable domain in full, with the rest retrieved from reference TRBV5-6 and TRBJ2-7, is DAGVTQSPTHLIKTRGQQVTLRCSPKSGHDTVSWYQQALGQGPQFIFQYYEEEERQRGNFPDRFSGHQFPNYSSELNVNALLLGDSALYLCASSLMLVYEQYFGPGTRLTVT.

The genes are TRBV7-8 and TRBJ2-6; D is perhaps TRBD2 (6 bases). Germline CDR1 reads SGHVS; CDR2 reads FQNEAQ. CDR3 length: 15 residues. V lost 2 bases and J lost 3, with 8 bases in between. The CDR3 bases are TGTGCCAGCAGCTTACGGGGGAATGGGGCCAACGTCCTGACTTTC. Translation gives CASSLRGNGANVLTF.

This clone was observed a handful of times. CDR3: CASTRVYQETQYF. CDR3 in DNA: TGTGCCAGCACACGGGTGTACCAAGAGACCCAGTACTTC. V gene TRBV9 combines with J gene TRBJ2-5, with unresolved D. V shed 6 bases and J shed 0 bases, with 9 bases lying between them. The CDR3 runs to 13 residues. Germline V lookup: CDR1 SGDLS, CDR2 YYNGEE. The variable domain in full, completed from reference TRBV9 and TRBJ2-5, reads DSGVTQTPKHLITATGQRVTLRCSPRSGDLSVYWYQQSLDQGLQFLIQYYNGEERAKGNILERFSAQQFPDLHSELNLSSLELGDSALYFCASTRVYQETQYFGPGTRLLVL.